These 24 T cell receptor beta chains originate from one sample sequenced in a study of T cell repertoires in cytomegalovirus infection. TCRdb re-called the reads with MiXCR, one entry per CDR3 protein. Among roughly 200,000 distinct CDR3 sequences, about 18% were seen once, and the ten largest hold 20% to 25%. Sample: CD8+ T cells from PBMCs. The receptors were sampled from a human donor in good health (CMV status not recorded). Some clones in this sample may be carry-over from other donors' samples.

The table lists this clonotype with a few counts. Here the CDR3 DNA reads TGTGCCAGTAGTATAATGGAGCTTAGGGAGCTGTTTTTT. Amino acids: CASSIMELRELFF. The chain combines TRBV19 with TRBJ2-2; D gene ambiguous. This CDR3 contains 13 residues. Germline V gene lookup returns CDR1 LNHDA and CDR2 SQIVND (reference sequence). The V and J ends lost 2 bases and 9 bases respectively, with 10 bases between them.

This sequence joins TRBV12-3 or TRBV12-4 and TRBJ1-5; 7 bases are shared with TRBD1. J lost 3 bases, V lost 6 bases, and 2 bases had no gene match. The CDR3 runs 13 residues. The CDR3 DNA follows: TGTGCCAGCAGGACAGGGATCAATCAGCCCCAGCATTTT. As protein: CASRTGINQPQHF.

V gene TRBV5-6 combines with J gene TRBJ1-2, with D possibly TRBD1 on 5 matching bases. This CDR3 contains 15 residues. Deletions cut 3 bases from V and 0 bases from J, with 12 bases between. Per germline, CDR1 SGHDT and CDR2 YYEEEE. The CDR3 here is CASSSRDGPNYGYTF. In nucleotides, the CDR3 is TGTGCCAGCAGCTCCCGGGACGGCCCTAACTATGGCTACACCTTC.

The chain is built from TRBV13 and TRBJ2-3; TRBD2 matches 7 bases. CDR1 and CDR2 from the germline V gene are PRHDT and FYEKMQ (reference sequence). The junction had 11 bases not matched to a gene; V was cut back by 5 bases and J by 6 bases. The CDR3 totals 15 residues. CDR3: CASSQPPGGSDTQYF. The DNA of the CDR3 is TGTGCCAGCAGCCAACCTCCGGGAGGCTCGGATACGCAGTATTTT.

The chain employs TRBV29-1 and TRBJ1-3; TRBD1 might be the D (5 bases). The V end lost 6 bases, the J end lost 0 bases, and 12 bases lay between the germline ends. The germline V gene has CDR1 SQVTM and CDR2 ANQGSEA. The CDR3 contains 14 residues. The CDR3 nucleotides read TGCAGCGTGGTTACAGGTGTCTCTGGAAACACCATATATTTT. Translating it yields CSVVTGVSGNTIYF.

The V gene is TRBV2, the J gene TRBJ2-3; tentative D call: TRBD1 (5 bases). V lost 3 bases and J 11 bases, leaving 9 bases between the germline ends. In germline, CDR1 is SNHLY, CDR2 FYNNEI. This CDR3 has 11 amino acids. CDR3 coding DNA: TGTGCCAGCAGTGACAGAACAGGGCAGTATTTT. It codes for CASSDRTGQYF.

The V gene is TRBV5-1, the J gene TRBJ2-5, with D uncertain. The length of the CDR3 is 15 residues. V was shortened by 1 base and J by 0 bases, with 10 bases between the two germline ends. The germline CDR1 and CDR2 sequences are SGHRS and YFSETQ. CDR3 amino acids: CASSLRSENQETQYF. The DNA for the CDR3 is TGCGCCAGCAGCTTGAGGTCAGAAAACCAAGAGACCCAGTACTTC.

In this sample, this clonotype turned up a few times. The V gene is TRBV12-3 or TRBV12-4, the J gene TRBJ1-3, with 7 bases aligning to TRBD1. V was clipped by 3 bases and J by 0 bases; unmatched bases: 5. The CDR3 is 16 residues long. CDR3 coding DNA: TGTGCCAGCAGTTTCGGACAGGTCTTCTCTGGAAACACCATATATTTT. It codes for CASSFGQVFSGNTIYF.

This clonotype was observed a handful of times. V gene TRBV7-2 combines with J gene TRBJ2-5, with TRBD1 matching over 8 bases. CDR3 length: 14 residues. The V and J ends lost 4 bases and 4 bases, in that order; junction bases with no gene match: 5. The germline CDR1 and CDR2 sequences are SGHTA and FQGNSA. CDR3 nucleotides: TGTGCCAGCAGCTCAAGACAGGGGAGAGAGACCCAGTACTTC. Residues: CASSSRQGRETQYF.

The rearrangement links TRBV7-6 to TRBJ2-7; D tentatively fits TRBD1 or TRBD2 (5 bases each). Germline-derived CDR1 and CDR2 are SGHVS and FNYEAQ. Trimming shortened V by 1 base and J by 3 bases, and 7 bases separated the two germline ends. The CDR3 has 13 residues. Written as DNA, the CDR3 is TGTGCCAGCAGCTTAGGGGACCTCTACGAGCAGTACTTC. Protein product: CASSLGDLYEQYF.

A few counts support this clonotype. The chain is built from TRBV15 and TRBJ2-7; 9 bases are a match to TRBD1. CDR1 and CDR2 (germline): LNHNV, YYDKDF (reference sequence). Trimming at V came to 6 bases and at J to 0 bases, leaving 3 bases not matched to a gene. The CDR3 has 14 residues. This CDR3 is CATSPGQGSYEQYF. Here the CDR3 DNA reads TGTGCCACCAGTCCGGGACAGGGCTCCTACGAGCAGTACTTC.

This chain joins TRBV12-5 and TRBJ2-5; either TRBD1 or TRBD2 may supply D (5 bases each). This CDR3 spans 17 amino acids. Germline CDR1 and CDR2: LGHNT and FRNRAP. V lost 1 base and J 1 base, leaving 16 bases between the germline ends. As DNA, the CDR3 is TGTGCTAGTGGTTTGGACCTGGGACGGTGGAGCCAAGAGACCCAGTACTTC. Protein: CASGLDLGRWSQETQYF.

This clonotype was observed many times. The rearrangement uses TRBV11-1 and TRBJ2-1; weak D call: TRBD2 (6 bases). V gave up 1 base and J gave up 7 bases, with 14 bases separating them. Germline-derived CDR1 and CDR2 are SGHAT and FQDESV (reference sequence). The CDR3 extends over 15 amino acids. The CDR3 region is CASSLEGLLGNEQFF. CDR3 nucleotides: TGTGCCAGCAGCTTAGAGGGACTCCTGGGGAATGAGCAGTTCTTC.

In the case of this clonotype: One end of the junction varies from germline; a read error may be responsible. The J gene is TRBJ2-7, the V gene TRBV4-3; TRBD1 aligns across 7 bases. The CDR3 is 17 residues long. Germline loops: CDR1 LGHNA, CDR2 YSLEER. The CDR3 coding sequence is TGCGCAAGCAGCCAAGCACACAATGGACAGGCCGCCTACGAGCAGTACTTC. Translation gives CASSQAHNGQAAYEQYF.

This clonotype was counted only a few times. The chain employs TRBV15 and TRBJ1-5; 11 positions agree with TRBD1. The CDR3 totals 21 residues. Per germline, CDR1 LNHNV and CDR2 YYDKDF (reference sequence). Trimming at V came to 5 bases and at J to 0 bases, leaving 18 bases not matched to a gene. The CDR3: CATSGVYRDRGSPYSNQPQHF. In DNA form, the CDR3 reads TGTGCCACCAGCGGGGTTTACAGGGACAGGGGGTCCCCTTATAGCAATCAGCCCCAGCATTTT.

A few counts support this clonotype. V usage is TRBV7-2 and J usage is TRBJ1-1, with 7 bases matching TRBD1. Germline V CDR1 and CDR2: SGHTA, FQGNSA. This CDR3 has 12 residues. The V gene end was trimmed by 7 bases and the J gene end by 10 bases; junction bases not matched to a gene: 9. The CDR3 sequence: CASTPTGFLAFF. CDR3 nucleotide sequence: TGTGCCAGCACCCCGACAGGGTTTCTAGCTTTCTTT. Combining the CDR3 with reference TRBV7-2 and TRBJ1-1 gives the whole variable domain GAGVSQSPSNKVTEKGKDVELRCDPISGHTALYWYRQSLGQGLEFLIYFQGNSAPDKSGLPSDRFSAERTGGSVSTLTIQRTQQEDSAVYLCASTPTGFLAFFGQGTRLTVV.

This clonotype was detected only a few times. The chain joins TRBV7-4 to TRBJ1-2, with no clear D. The CDR3 length is 14 residues. CDR1 is SGHVT, CDR2 SQSDAQ, per germline. V shed 2 bases and J shed 1 base, with 8 bases lying between them. CDR3 bases: TGTGCCAGCAGCTTATGGAGAGATAACTATGGCTACACCTTC. The encoded protein is CASSLWRDNYGYTF.

V gene TRBV20-1 combines with J gene TRBJ2-7; D uncertain. V lost 5 bases and J lost 2, with 10 bases in between. The CDR3 spans 12 residues. Germline V gives CDR1 DFQATT, CDR2 SNEGSKA (reference sequence). The CDR3 region has the DNA TGCAGTGCTGAACAGACGGCCTACGAGCAGTACTTC. Protein sequence: CSAEQTAYEQYF.

This clonotype came up a few times. The chain joins TRBV7-2 to TRBJ2-5, with D possibly matching TRBD1 (5 bases). There are 14 residues in the CDR3. Between the trimmed V and J ends, which lost 4 bases and 2 bases, there was a span of 11 bases. CDR1 is SGHTA and CDR2 is FQGNSA in the germline V gene. The CDR3 DNA sequence: TGTGCCAGCAGCTACGTGACAGATCAAGAGACCCAGTACTTC. Translating it yields CASSYVTDQETQYF. The whole variable domain, filled in from reference TRBV7-2 and TRBJ2-5, reads GAGVSQSPSNKVTEKGKDVELRCDPISGHTALYWYRQSLGQGLEFLIYFQGNSAPDKSGLPSDRFSAERTGGSVSTLTIQRTQQEDSAVYLCASSYVTDQETQYFGPGTRLLVL.

This clonotype has just a few counts. The chain carries TRBV9 and TRBJ2-6, with D perhaps matching TRBD1 (6 bases). Between the trimmed V and J ends, which lost 2 bases and 1 base, there was a span of 13 bases. The CDR3 totals 17 residues. From germline, CDR1 is SGDLS and CDR2 YYNGEE. CDR3 in DNA: TGTGCCAGCAGCGTCCCAACAACAGGGTCTGGGGCCAACGTCCTGACTTTC. Translated, it gives CASSVPTTGSGANVLTF.

This clonotype was detected only a few times. The chain recombines TRBV7-8 with TRBJ2-1, with D tentatively TRBD1 (5 bases). CDR3 length: 15 amino acids. The germline V gene has CDR1 SGHVS and CDR2 FQNEAQ. Deletions cut 5 bases from V and 0 bases from J, with 11 bases between. For the CDR3, the DNA is TGTGCCAGCAGCCCTAAGGGGCCCTCCTACAATGAGCAGTTCTTC. Its protein is CASSPKGPSYNEQFF.

The sample holds a few counts of this clonotype. The CDR3 nucleotides read TGTGCCAGCAGTTTATTTAGGGGGGACAGACTCTACGAGCAGTACTTC. Translated: CASSLFRGDRLYEQYF. The chain uses TRBV12-3 or TRBV12-4 and TRBJ2-7; weak D call: TRBD1 (7 bases). With 2 bases removed from V and 3 bases from J, the gap between germline ends came to 17 bases. This CDR3 is 16 amino acids long.

The CDR3 nucleotides read TGTGCCAGCAGTCCTACAGGGTTTTACGAGCAGTACTTC. This codes for CASSPTGFYEQYF. This chain uses TRBV28 with TRBJ2-7, with a tentative D call TRBD1 (6 bases). CDR3 length: 13 residues. CDR1 is MDHEN and CDR2 is SYDVKM in the germline V gene. The germline V and J ends were trimmed by 5 bases and 4 bases, with 12 bases remaining between them.

The chain uses TRBV2 and TRBJ2-3; 8 bases line up with TRBD1. Germline CDR1 SNHLY, CDR2 FYNNEI. Unmatched junction bases numbered 3, after V lost 1 base and J lost 0 bases. The length of the CDR3 is 16 residues. CDR3 sequence (DNA): TGTGCCAGCAGTGAAGAGGGACAGGCTAGCACAGATACGCAGTATTTT. It yields the protein CASSEEGQASTDTQYF.